This T cell receptor beta chain stems from a study of T cells after somatic rescue of genetic block. V was pared by 5 bases and J by 4 bases, with 12 bases between. Germline loops: CDR1 LNHDA, CDR2 SQIVND (reference sequence). This CDR3 comprises 14 residues. Profiling relied on immunoSEQ multiplex PCR, and the TCRdb table lists in-frame clones only, not all of them. The table records about 10,000 clones, 70% to 75% of them present only once. The V call is TRBV19, the J call TRBJ2-1, with unresolved D. The receptor comes from a boy younger than 18. The sample consisted of peripheral blood mononuclear cells (PBMCs). The CDR3 coding sequence is TGTGCCAGTAGTGCGAGCGTAGGGTACAATGAGCAGTTCTTC. It yields the protein CASSASVGYNEQFF. Using reference TRBV19 and TRBJ2-1 for the parts outside the CDR3, the full variable domain is DGGITQSPKYLFRKEGQNVTLSCEQNLNHDAMYWYRQDPGQGLRLIYYSQIVNDFQKGDIAEGYSVSREKKESFPLTVTSAQKNPTAFYLCASSASVGYNEQFFGPGTRLTVL.